The present T cell receptor beta chain was sequenced within a study of T cells in Graves' hyperthyroidism and ophthalmopathy. Study details: Pretreatment peripheral blood was obtained at initial diagnosis. Study findings and constraints: In the blood, most expanded thyroid clonotypes above 0.001 appeared as well. Ophthalmopathy was predicted by the model a median of approximately six months ahead of onset.

The investigators amplified TCR beta CDR3 regions from RNA transcripts. The primer set for the first-round RT-PCR of the TCR CDR3 was HTBI. MiXCR was run by TCRdb on the multiplex PCR reads, yielding one entry per CDR3 protein. This sample has about 640,000 distinct CDR3 sequences, with around 21% found just once. Ophthalmopathy patients all had a Clinical Activity Score of at least 3, a NOSPECS grade of at least 4 and disease under 3 months old. Concerning this clonotype: Its antigen remains unknown.

The CDR3 has 12 residues. Trimming took 5 bases from V and 5 from J, leaving 10 bases between them. The germline V gene encodes CDR1 DFQATT and CDR2 SNEGSKA (reference sequence). The sample taken for sequencing was blood. This rearrangement joins TRBV20-1 to TRBJ2-1, with a tentative D call TRBD2 (5 bases). The TCR was taken from a man under 40 with Graves' ophthalmopathy. This CDR3 reads CSALAINNEQFF. DNA of the CDR3: TGCAGTGCTTTAGCGATAAACAATGAGCAGTTCTTC.